Each of the 2 T cell receptor beta chains below was sequenced from the same sample in a study of identical twins (TCRdb year 2016). The library was obtained by 5' RACE. Reads for this sample came from an Illumina HiSeq 2000. Clones were called with MiXCR by TCRdb after fastp trimmed the public reads at Q25, and only in-frame beta chains were retained. Each entry is one CDR3 protein sequence, shown with its most common DNA and genes. Counted in this sample were 600,000 to 800,000 distinct CDR3 sequences; approximately 21% of them appeared once. Jointly, the top ten make up roughly 4.3% of the sample. This sample also appeared in a second study, on T cells expressing NK-cell markers.

Sequenced: PBMCs. Every receptor here comes from a woman younger than 35 in good health.

The chain carries TRBV20-1 and TRBJ1-6, with D possibly being TRBD1 (6 bases). Trimming pared 0 bases from V and 7 bases from J, leaving 10 bases between. Germline values: CDR1 DFQATT, CDR2 SNEGSKA (reference sequence). CDR3 length: 14 residues. DNA of the CDR3: TGCAGTGCTAGAGATGGCAGGGGAAATTCACCCCTCCACTTT. It yields the protein CSARDGRGNSPLHF.

This clonotype was detected only a few times. J is TRBJ1-3 and V is TRBV12-3 or TRBV12-4; D is ambiguous. CDR3 length: 15 amino acids. Trimming cost V 4 bases and J 0 bases, with 10 bases left between them. The chain's CDR3 is CASSSLQPSGNTIYF. The CDR3 region has the DNA TGTGCCAGCAGTTCCCTCCAGCCCTCTGGAAACACCATATATTTT.